A single sample gave rise to the 5 T cell receptor beta chains below, sequenced in a study of T-cell reconstitution after alpha-beta-depleted transplantation in children (dated by TCRdb to the mid-2010s). The library was obtained by PCR. The listed sequencing device is Illumina HiSeq 2500. TCR libraries were prepared with molecular barcoding, using unique molecular identifiers to normalize TCRbeta repertoire quantification. The public sequencing data were trimmed at Q25 with fastp and processed into clonotypes with MiXCR by TCRdb, which kept only in-frame beta chains. Entries are consolidated by CDR3 protein sequence, retaining the most common genes and DNA. The table for this sample lists around 700,000 distinct CDR3 sequences; around 13% of them were counted only once. The top ten clones comprise around 0.8% of the sample. This specimen's treatment or condition label, interpreted: allogeneic hematopoietic cell transplantation with graft depleted of TCRalphabeta T cells and CD19 B cells.

The sequencing here drew on PBMCs, taken before TCRalphabeta/CD19-depleted stem cell transplant. Receptors originate from a girl under 10 years old with congenital amegakaryocytic thrombocytopenia, due to receive a stem cell transplant.

The V and J genes are TRBV20-1 and TRBJ2-2; D is uncertain. CDR3 size: 14 residues. V was shortened by 2 bases and J by 6 bases, with 13 bases between the two germline ends. Germline values: CDR1 DFQATT, CDR2 SNEGSKA (reference sequence). The CDR3 sequence: CSARPVGPPGELFF. The CDR3 DNA reads as TGCAGTGCTAGACCGGTAGGGCCCCCCGGGGAGCTGTTTTTT.

The table lists this clonotype with a few counts. The V call is TRBV12-3 or TRBV12-4, the J call TRBJ1-1; D perhaps matches TRBD1 (5 bases). The CDR3 has 13 amino acids. Trimming left V 6 bases short and J 6 bases short, with 14 bases between. The CDR3 reads CASSPTGGPEAFF. The CDR3 bases are TGTGCCAGCAGCCCGACTGGGGGACCTGAAGCTTTCTTT.

This clonotype was picked up a small number of times. This chain uses TRBV5-1 with TRBJ2-5; D gene uncertain. Germline V gene data show CDR1 as SGHRS and CDR2 as YFSETQ. V lost 1 base, J lost 4 bases, and 11 bases lay in between. This CDR3 region has 14 residues. DNA of the CDR3: TGCGCCAGCAGCTTGACGAGAACGGGAGAGACCCAGTACTTC. Translation gives CASSLTRTGETQYF.

This clonotype was found many times. This chain uses TRBV20-1 with TRBJ2-7; D may be TRBD2 (5 bases). Germline V gene data show CDR1 as DFQATT and CDR2 as SNEGSKA (reference sequence). V shed 2 bases and J shed 0 bases, with 11 bases lying between them. This CDR3 spans 14 amino acids. CDR3 nucleotides: TGCAGTGCTAGAAATCAGCGGAGCTCCTACGAGCAGTACTTC. It translates to CSARNQRSSYEQYF.

In its sample, this clonotype was seen many times. The chain is built from TRBV5-5 and TRBJ2-1; 12 bases are a match to TRBD2. CDR1 is SGHKS and CDR2 is YYEKEE in the germline V gene (reference sequence). This CDR3 is 17 amino acids long. V was pared by 0 bases and J by 4 bases, with 5 bases of the junction left unmatched. The chain's CDR3 is CASSLGLAGGPYNEQFF. The CDR3 DNA reads TGTGCCAGCAGCTTGGGGCTAGCGGGAGGGCCGTACAATGAGCAGTTCTTC.